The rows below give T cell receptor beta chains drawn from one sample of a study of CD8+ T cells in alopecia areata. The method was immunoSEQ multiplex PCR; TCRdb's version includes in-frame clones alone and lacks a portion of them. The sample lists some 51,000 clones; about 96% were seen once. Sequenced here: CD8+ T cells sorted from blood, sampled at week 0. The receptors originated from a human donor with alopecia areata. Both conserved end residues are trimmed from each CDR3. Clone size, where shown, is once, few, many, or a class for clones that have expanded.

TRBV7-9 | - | ASSLGSGLAGGPGDTQY
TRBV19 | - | ASSMTSGGMNEQF
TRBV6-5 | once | ASSYSSQTEAF
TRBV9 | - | ASSVGSSETYNEQF
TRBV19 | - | ASSTGTGKNQPQH
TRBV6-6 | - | ASRLAGDPSYEQY
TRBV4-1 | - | ASSQNRDRDTEAF
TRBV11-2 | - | ASSPGNEQF
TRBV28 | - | ASSLSRLGTQSYEQY
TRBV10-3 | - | AISPGADPDTQY
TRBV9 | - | ASSLATDTQY
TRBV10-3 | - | AISESKPSSYEQY
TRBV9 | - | ASSAHSADTQY
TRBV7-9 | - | ASSLGGSGDTQY
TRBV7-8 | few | ASSLVQTGEDEQF
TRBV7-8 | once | ASGLDSLEAF
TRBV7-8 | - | ASSLETGNAQPQH
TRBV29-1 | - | SVEADHSYEQY
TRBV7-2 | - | ASCGTGGLKTQY
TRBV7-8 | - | ASSFEGTGGIYEQY
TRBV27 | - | ASSLYPPTQYNEQF
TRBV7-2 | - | ASSFGGLGYEQY